The sequence of this TCR beta chain was determined in a study of blood T cell repertoires in COVID-19. Study background: The samples span acute and convalescent COVID-19 from the United States, Italy and Spain. In each case, the material was cDNA or gDNA derived from T cells, B-cell-depleted T cells, or PBMCs.

The authors' processing: For nucleated cells, counts were estimated from reference gene primer amplification. Clones were read by immunoSEQ multiplex PCR, and TCRdb kept only the in-frame ones, dropping some. V, J and clone size derive from that table, while D and trimming were established from the DNA sequence. The sample lists under 95,000 clones; approximately 87% were seen once. The CDR3 has 14 amino acids. The germline V gene has CDR1 LNHDA and CDR2 SQIVND (reference sequence). This clone has a single count. This chain connects TRBV19 to TRBJ1-1; D ambiguous. The receptor's source is a man of 80 years or more in a cohort sampled during active COVID-19. Sequencing used peripheral blood. The CDR3 loop reads CAAGSTGVNTEAFF. In nucleotides, the CDR3 is TGTGCTGCAGGTAGCACGGGAGTGAACACTGAAGCTTTCTTT.